The source of this T cell receptor beta chain is a study of CXCR3-negative and CXCR3-positive naive CD8 T cells. This CDR3 has 15 amino acids. CDR1 and CDR2 from the germline V gene are SGHAT and FQNNGV. cDNA libraries for TRB were generated by 5' RACE incorporating UMI labels. TCRdb reanalyzed the 5' RACE reads, giving one entry per CDR3 protein sequence and no DNA. The sample data list over 100,000 distinct CDR3 sequences. The specimen sequenced was naive CXCR3- CD8+ T cells from blood. Indicated subset: CD45RO-CCR7+CD27+CD95- naive CD8+ T cells lacking CXCR3 (TNR3-). The receptor was derived from a human donor in good health. Some clones in this sample may be carry-over from other donors' samples. J is TRBJ2-5 and V is TRBV11-2; TCRdb calls TRBD2, which cannot be checked without DNA. The CDR3 sequence is CASSLGGWLGETQYF.